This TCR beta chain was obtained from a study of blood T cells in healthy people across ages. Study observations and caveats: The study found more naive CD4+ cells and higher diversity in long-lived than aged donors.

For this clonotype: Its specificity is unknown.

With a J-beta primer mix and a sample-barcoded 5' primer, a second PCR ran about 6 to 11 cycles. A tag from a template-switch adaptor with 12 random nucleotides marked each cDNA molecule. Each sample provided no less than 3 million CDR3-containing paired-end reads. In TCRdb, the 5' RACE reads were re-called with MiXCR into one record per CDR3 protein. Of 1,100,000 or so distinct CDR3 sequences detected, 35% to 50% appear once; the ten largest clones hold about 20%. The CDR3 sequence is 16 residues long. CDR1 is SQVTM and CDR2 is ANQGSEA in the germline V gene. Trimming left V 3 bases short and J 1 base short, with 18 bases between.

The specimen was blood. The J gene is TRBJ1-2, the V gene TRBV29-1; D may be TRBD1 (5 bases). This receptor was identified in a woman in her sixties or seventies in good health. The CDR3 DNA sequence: TGCAGCGTTGAGGGGCAGCCTCCGGGATTTAACTATGGCTACACCTTC. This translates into CSVEGQPPGFNYGYTF.